This T cell receptor beta chain was identified during a study of T cell responses to AZD1222 COVID-19 vaccine. Profiled with immunoSEQ multiplex PCR; TCRdb holds only in-frame clones, not every one. The sample records 120,000 or so clones, approximately 94% being singletons. From germline, CDR1 is LGHNA and CDR2 YSLEER. V lost 0 bases, J lost 5 bases, and 13 bases lay in between. The CDR3 contains 15 residues. The study, taken as a whole, reports: Spike as a whole was targeted by vaccine-associated CD4 TCRs, dominant at 160-218 and 743-854. Clonal diversity was possibly underestimated, and the donors were mostly white British, with more females. It was only after the peak T cell response that any repertoires were sampled.

In regard to this clone: The target antigen is unknown.

This material consisted of peripheral blood, taken 28 days after the second AZD1222 dose. The chain couples TRBV4-3 to TRBJ2-5, with D tentatively TRBD1 (6 bases). This sequence was found in an adult who received the AZD1222 COVID-19 vaccine. CDR3 in amino acids: CASSQELQGIETQYF. The CDR3 nucleotides read TGCGCCAGCAGCCAAGAACTACAGGGTATCGAGACCCAGTACTTC.